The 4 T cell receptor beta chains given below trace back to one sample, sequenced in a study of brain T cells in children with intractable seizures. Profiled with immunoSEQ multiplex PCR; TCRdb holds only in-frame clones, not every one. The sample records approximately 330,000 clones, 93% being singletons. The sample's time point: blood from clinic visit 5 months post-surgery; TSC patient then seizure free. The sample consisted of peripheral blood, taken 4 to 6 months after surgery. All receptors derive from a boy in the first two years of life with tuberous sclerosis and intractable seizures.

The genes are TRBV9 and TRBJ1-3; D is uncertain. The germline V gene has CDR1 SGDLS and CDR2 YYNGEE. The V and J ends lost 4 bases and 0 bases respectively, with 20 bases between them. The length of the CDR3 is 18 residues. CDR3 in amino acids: CASSLQDKYGFSGNTIYF. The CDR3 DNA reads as TGTGCCAGCAGCCTACAAGACAAGTACGGATTCTCTGGAAACACCATATATTTT.

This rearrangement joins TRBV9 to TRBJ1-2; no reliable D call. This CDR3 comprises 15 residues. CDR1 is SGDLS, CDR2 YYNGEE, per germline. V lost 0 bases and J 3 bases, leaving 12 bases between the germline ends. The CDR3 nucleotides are TGTGCCAGCAGCGTAGAAGTGGTCCCCGACTATGGCTACACCTTC. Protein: CASSVEVVPDYGYTF.

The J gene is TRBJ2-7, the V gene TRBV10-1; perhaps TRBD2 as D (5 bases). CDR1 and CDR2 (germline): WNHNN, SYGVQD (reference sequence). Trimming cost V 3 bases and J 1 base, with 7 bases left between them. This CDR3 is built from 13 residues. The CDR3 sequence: CASSDLASYEQYF. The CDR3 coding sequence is TGCGCCAGCAGTGACCTAGCATCCTACGAGCAGTACTTC.

The CDR3 DNA is TGTGCCAGCAGCCAAGTCGTCGGGGCATTGAGAGGAAACACCATATATTTT. It translates to CASSQVVGALRGNTIYF. V and J are TRBV14 and TRBJ1-3; TRBD1 might be the D (5 bases). The CDR3 has 17 amino acids. Looked up from germline, CDR1 is SGHDN and CDR2 is FVKESK. V was cut by 1 base and J by 4 bases, with 17 bases left in between.